This TCR beta chain was retrieved from a study of blood T cells in healthy people across ages. Findings and limits, study-wide: Reliance upon unsorted PBMCs precluded definitive naive versus antigen-experienced comparison. Expanded clonotype changes were possibly confounded by unknown donor CMV status.

A J-beta primer mix and a sample-barcoded 5' primer were used in a second PCR of roughly 6 to 11 cycles. TCRdb used MiXCR to reprocess the 5' RACE reads, holding one entry per CDR3 protein. The profile shows hundreds of thousands of distinct CDR3 sequences, 45% to 60% of them singletons. This clonotype was found many times. Its matching antigen is unknown. Samples each yielded at least 6 micrograms of total RNA. With V trimmed by 5 bases and J by 2 bases, 6 bases remained unmatched. This CDR3 comprises 15 residues. Germline assignment: CDR1 SGHRS and CDR2 YFSETQ. This chain links TRBV5-1 with TRBJ1-5; 8 bases match TRBD1. The sample comprised blood. The TCR originated in an elderly woman in good health. The DNA for the CDR3 is TGCGCCAGCAGTTTGACAGGGGTCGGCAATCAGCCCCAGCATTTT. The encoded protein is CASSLTGVGNQPQHF.